This T cell receptor beta chain emerged from a study of shared T cell receptors in the human thymus. Method: immunoSEQ multiplex PCR; TCRdb's copy keeps in-frame clones and lacks some. The sample comprises 720,000 or so clones, over 75% of which are singletons, and over 0.008% rests with the top ten. V was pared by 3 bases and J by 4 bases, with 5 bases of the junction left unmatched. Per the germline V gene, CDR1 is SGHVS and CDR2 is FNYEAQ. The CDR3 covers 15 residues. These data also featured in a second study, about human thymus T cells.

V usage is TRBV7-6 and J usage is TRBJ2-5, with 10 positions matching TRBD2. The sequence derives from a girl less than two years old with a congenital heart defect. Sequencing used thymocytes. The CDR3 loop reads CASSFLAGGGETQYF. The CDR3 nucleotides are TGTGCCAGCAGCTTCTTAGCGGGGGGAGGAGAGACCCAGTACTTC.